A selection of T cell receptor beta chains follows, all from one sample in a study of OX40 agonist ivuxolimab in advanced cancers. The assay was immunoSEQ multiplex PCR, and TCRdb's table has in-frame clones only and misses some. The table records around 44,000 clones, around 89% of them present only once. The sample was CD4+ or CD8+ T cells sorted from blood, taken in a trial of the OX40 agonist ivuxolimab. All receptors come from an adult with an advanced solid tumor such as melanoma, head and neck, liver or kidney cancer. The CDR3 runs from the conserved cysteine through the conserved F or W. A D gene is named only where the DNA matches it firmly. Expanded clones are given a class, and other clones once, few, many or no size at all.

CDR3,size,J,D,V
CATQRTSGVTDTQYF,-,TRBJ2-3,TRBD2,TRBV5-1
CASSLRSPDTQYF,-,TRBJ2-3,-,TRBV5-1
CASSSGALYEKLFF,-,TRBJ1-4,-,TRBV28
CASSLNRGGFEKLFF,-,TRBJ1-4,-,TRBV11-2
CASSPDINNQPQHF,-,TRBJ1-5,-,TRBV7-2
CASSPGATAGELFF,-,TRBJ2-2,-,TRBV4-1
CSAAHNYEQYF,-,TRBJ2-7,-,TRBV20-1
CASSISSSLSGQGNGYTF,-,TRBJ1-2,TRBD1,TRBV19
CASSRPGLQKAYEQYF,-,TRBJ2-7,-,TRBV5-4
CAISRDRDTEAFF,-,TRBJ1-1,TRBD1,TRBV10-3
CASSLAVLHGRDSPLHF,-,TRBJ1-6,-,TRBV5-1
CASSIGQGGVDTQYF,-,TRBJ2-3,-,TRBV5-4
CASSTDGSGNTIYF,-,TRBJ1-3,-,TRBV19
CASSIARPIEAFF,few,TRBJ1-1,-,TRBV21-1
CSVGIETQYF,-,TRBJ2-5,-,TRBV29-1
CASSLDRVNYGYTF,once,TRBJ1-2,-,TRBV5-1
CASSLRSTGLSDEQFF,-,TRBJ2-1,-,TRBV7-9
CASSLEGRAYGYTF,-,TRBJ1-2,-,TRBV5-1
CASSIAKHYNSPLHF,-,TRBJ1-6,-,TRBV19
CASSQLAGPWGTQYF,-,TRBJ2-3,TRBD2,TRBV27
CASSLETSLGEQFF,-,TRBJ2-1,-,TRBV5-6
CASSPGATNNEQFF,few,TRBJ2-1,-,TRBV7-3
CASSLRPDQPQHF,few,TRBJ1-5,-,TRBV27
CAISDIQGPGANVLTF,-,TRBJ2-6,-,TRBV10-3
CASSLRGGYGYTF,-,TRBJ1-2,-,TRBV7-2
CASSVRDRGDPNRVGYSNQPQHF,-,TRBJ1-5,TRBD1,TRBV5-1
CASSQDRPPGQGNYGYTF,-,TRBJ1-2,TRBD1,TRBV4-2
CASFAVDTEAFF,-,TRBJ1-1,-,TRBV6-5
CASSLGAASLSPLHF,-,TRBJ1-6,-,TRBV11-2
CASATGGYEQYF,-,TRBJ2-7,TRBD1,TRBV12-5
CAWSQGDGELFF,-,TRBJ2-2,TRBD1,TRBV30
CASSSGSVNYGYTF,-,TRBJ1-2,-,TRBV6-5
CSVEVLTNNSPLHF,-,TRBJ1-6,-,TRBV29-1
CASSLYRGSPPNRYTF,-,TRBJ1-2,TRBD1,TRBV5-1
CASSPLSGTTYEQYF,-,TRBJ2-7,-,TRBV7-9
CASSERVSFSNQPQHF,-,TRBJ1-5,-,TRBV6-1
CASSWGQSQETQYF,-,TRBJ2-5,TRBD1,TRBV5-4
CASSRTSGGAGNEQFF,-,TRBJ2-1,TRBD2,TRBV5-4
CASSSPGRTYQETQYF,-,TRBJ2-5,-,TRBV21-1
CASSFSTDYGYTF,-,TRBJ1-2,-,TRBV5-1
CASSLVGGTNTYEQYF,once,TRBJ2-7,-,TRBV7-2
CASSRTQGGGYTF,-,TRBJ1-2,TRBD1,TRBV7-2
CASSLGSVTSPLHF,-,TRBJ1-6,-,TRBV5-1
CASSMTQNQPQHF,-,TRBJ1-5,-,TRBV19
CASSYPPGEIYNSPLHF,-,TRBJ1-6,-,TRBV7-2
CASSSDRGRGSTEAFF,-,TRBJ1-1,TRBD1,TRBV27
CASSLGGGGAEATQYF,-,TRBJ2-3,TRBD2,TRBV5-1
CASSPSPGTPYGYTF,-,TRBJ1-2,-,TRBV5-1
CASSLSGGGGYEQFF,-,TRBJ2-1,TRBD2,TRBV28
CASSVGFDRPNTGELFF,-,TRBJ2-2,-,TRBV9
CASSFRQGGETQYF,-,TRBJ2-5,TRBD1,TRBV7-9
CASSSRGGASYNEQFF,few,TRBJ2-1,-,TRBV7-9
CASSFFGGAGGNTIYF,-,TRBJ1-3,-,TRBV27